The present TCR beta chain was sequenced within a study of CD8+CD57+ T cells in acquired aplastic anemia. Whole-study context: Across the sorted CD4+ and CD8+ cells, DNA amounts averaged roughly 3 ug.

Concerning this clonotype itself: Its antigen is undetermined.

The CDR3 is 13 residues long. V was shortened by 0 bases and J by 1 base, with 4 bases between the two germline ends. Germline CDR1 SGHVS, CDR2 FQNEAQ. Study results and limitations: A set of around 30 CD8+ CDR3 sequences was shared between patients and controls, and these sequences appeared highly expressed in patients.

Profiling of TCR beta VDJ combinations and CDR3 sequences used genomic DNA as template. TCRdb independently ran MiXCR on the reads; one entry per CDR3 protein. The sample has more than 250,000 distinct CDR3 sequences, around three fifths seen once. Sample: sorted CD4+, CD8+, or CD8+CD57+ T cells (not recorded which) from PBMCs. The chain links TRBV7-8 to TRBJ2-7, with unresolved D. The sequence was obtained from a human donor with severe aplastic anemia or a healthy control (not recorded which). CDR3 nucleotide sequence: TGTGCCAGCAGCTTAGCTGAGTCCTACGAGCAGTACTTC. Translated: CASSLAESYEQYF.